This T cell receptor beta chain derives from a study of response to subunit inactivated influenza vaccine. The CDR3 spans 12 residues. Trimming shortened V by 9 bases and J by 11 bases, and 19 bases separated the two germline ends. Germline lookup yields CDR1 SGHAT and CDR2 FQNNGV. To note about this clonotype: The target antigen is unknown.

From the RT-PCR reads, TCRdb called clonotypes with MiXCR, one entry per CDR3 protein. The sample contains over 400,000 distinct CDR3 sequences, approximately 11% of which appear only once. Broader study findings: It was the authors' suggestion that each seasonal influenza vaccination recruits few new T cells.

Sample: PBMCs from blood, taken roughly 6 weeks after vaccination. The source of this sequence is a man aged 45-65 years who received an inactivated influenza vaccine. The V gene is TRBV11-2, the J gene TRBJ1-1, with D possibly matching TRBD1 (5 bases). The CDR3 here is CARSPAWGRAFF. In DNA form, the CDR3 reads TGTGCCAGGAGCCCGGCGTGGGGGAGGGCTTTCTTT.